One sample yielded the 17 T cell receptor beta chains listed below, sequenced in a study of T cell repertoires in cytomegalovirus infection. MiXCR, applied by TCRdb to the reads, yields one record per CDR3 protein. Altogether hundreds of thousands of distinct CDR3 sequences are present, about a sixth being singletons, with the ten largest covering approximately 12%. The source material was PBMCs. These receptors were collected from a human donor in good health (CMV status not recorded). Some clones in this sample may be carry-over from other donors' samples.

Relative to its sample, this clonotype is medium-sized (0.01 to 0.1%). V usage is TRBV7-2 and J usage is TRBJ2-1; possibly TRBD2 for D (6 bases). CDR1 is SGHTA and CDR2 is FQGNSA in the germline V gene. Trimming left V 5 bases short and J 7 bases short, with 18 bases between. The CDR3 spans 15 residues. The CDR3 reads CASSRSGSRRNEQFF. The CDR3 DNA sequence: TGTGCCAGCAGCCGTTCCGGGAGTCGGCGAAATGAGCAGTTCTTC.

The chain uses TRBV7-2 and TRBJ1-2; D gene uncertain. The V gene lost 1 base and the J gene lost 3 bases, with 15 bases spanning the gap. CDR1 SGHTA and CDR2 FQGNSA come from the germline V gene. This CDR3 region has 16 residues. Here the CDR3 DNA reads TGTGCCAGCAGCTTAGTAATCATCGATTCGCACTATGGCTACACCTTC. Protein product: CASSLVIIDSHYGYTF.

The chain is built from TRBV4-1 and TRBJ1-5, with no clear D. The germline V gene has CDR1 MGHRA and CDR2 YSYEKL. Trimming took off 4 bases at V and 3 bases at J, with 4 bases between the two ends. CDR3 size: 12 residues. CDR3 in DNA: TGCGCCAGCAGCCCCACCAATCAGCCCCAGCATTTT. It encodes CASSPTNQPQHF.

This clonotype was detected a few times. The chain uses TRBV6-1 and TRBJ1-5; D not certain. This CDR3 region has 16 residues. CDR1 is MNHNS, CDR2 SASEGT, per germline. Trimming took 2 bases from V and 2 from J, leaving 13 bases between them. The CDR3 region is CASSESGWSGNQPQHF. The CDR3 DNA sequence: TGTGCCAGCAGTGAAAGCGGGTGGTCGGGCAATCAGCCCCAGCATTTT.

The rearrangement links TRBV4-2 to TRBJ2-3; unclear D gene. The CDR3 is 18 amino acids. Germline CDR1 LGHNA, CDR2 YNFKEQ. Trimming stripped 2 bases from V and 0 bases from J, with 18 bases between. The CDR3 coding sequence is TGTGCCAGCAGCCAAAAAAAAGGCGGCCTCGGGAGCACAGATACGCAGTATTTT. It translates to CASSQKKGGLGSTDTQYF.

This clonotype has at least ten counts. The chain is built from TRBV7-2 and TRBJ2-1; 14 bases match TRBD2. CDR1 is SGHTA and CDR2 is FQGNSA in the germline V gene. After removal of 5 bases from V and 6 bases from J, the junction contained 9 bases not matched to a gene. The CDR3 consists of 17 residues. CDR3: CASSPSTSGGAGNEQFF. In DNA form, the CDR3 reads TGTGCCAGCAGCCCTTCGACTAGCGGGGGGGCTGGCAATGAGCAGTTCTTC.

This clonotype was observed many times. The rearrangement joins TRBV7-2 to TRBJ1-2, with 8 positions matching TRBD1. Germline loops: CDR1 SGHTA, CDR2 FQGNSA. The CDR3 runs 13 residues. V was pared by 5 bases and J by 4 bases, with 3 bases of the junction left unmatched. CDR3 sequence reads: CASSLGQVYGYTF. The CDR3 nucleotides are TGTGCCAGCAGCCTGGGACAGGTCTATGGCTACACCTTC.

This clonotype was picked up a small number of times. The V call is TRBV19, the J call TRBJ2-1; D is tentatively TRBD1 or TRBD2 (7 bases each). Germline lookup yields CDR1 LNHDA and CDR2 SQIVND (reference sequence). The V and J ends lost 3 bases and 8 bases respectively, with 23 bases between them. This CDR3 has 17 residues. CDR3: CASSILTGRGSGDEQFF. CDR3 bases: TGTGCCAGTAGTATCCTGACAGGGAGGGGGTCAGGCGATGAGCAGTTCTTC.

This clonotype was recorded many times. The V gene is TRBV12-3 or TRBV12-4, the J gene TRBJ1-4; D perhaps matches TRBD1 (6 bases). V lost 7 bases, J lost 4 bases, and 16 bases lay in between. The CDR3 loop spans 15 amino acids. The chain's CDR3 is CASTRGGQDNEKLFF. Here the CDR3 DNA reads TGTGCCAGCACCCGAGGGGGGCAGGATAATGAAAAACTGTTTTTT.

The chain joins TRBV5-4 to TRBJ1-1; D is ambiguous. Germline values: CDR1 SGHNT, CDR2 YYREEE (reference sequence). V was cut by 0 bases and J by 0 bases, with 9 bases left in between. CDR3 size: 15 residues. The CDR3 here is CASSLVGNMNTEAFF. The CDR3 DNA follows: TGTGCCAGCAGCTTGGTCGGCAACATGAACACTGAAGCTTTCTTT. The whole variable domain, remainder taken from reference TRBV5-4 and TRBJ1-1, is ETGVTQSPTHLIKTRGQQVTLRCSSQSGHNTVSWYQQALGQGPQFIFQYYREEENGRGNFPPRFSGLQFPNYSSELNVNALELDDSALYLCASSLVGNMNTEAFFGQGTRLTVV.

There are a few counts of this clonotype. This chain joins TRBV12-3 or TRBV12-4 and TRBJ2-2; TRBD2 might be the D (6 bases). Trimming shortened V by 3 bases and J by 5 bases, and 10 bases separated the two germline ends. The CDR3 is 14 residues long. This chain's CDR3 is CASSFRGRTGELFF. Here the CDR3 DNA reads TGTGCCAGCAGTTTTCGAGGGAGGACCGGGGAGCTGTTTTTT.

This clonotype occurred a few times. The rearrangement uses TRBV12-3 or TRBV12-4 and TRBJ2-1; D unclear. V was trimmed by 3 bases and J by 8 bases, leaving 8 bases between them. The CDR3 totals 12 residues. The CDR3: CASSFGRDEQFF. The CDR3, as DNA: TGTGCCAGCAGTTTCGGCCGGGATGAGCAGTTCTTC.

This clonotype was observed once. One base away lies a much larger clone, so this may be a sequencing read error. The chain carries TRBV28 and TRBJ1-5; 7 bases fit TRBD1. The length of the CDR3 is 18 residues. Germline lookup yields CDR1 MDHEN and CDR2 SYDVKM. CDR3 protein: CASGFSRGLVISNQPQHF. The CDR3 DNA reads as TGTGCCAGCGGTTTCAGTAGGGGGCTCGTTATAAGCAATCAGCCCCAGCATTTT.

This chain joins TRBV12-3 or TRBV12-4 and TRBJ2-7; D possibly matches TRBD1 or TRBD2 (5 bases each). V was cut by 2 bases and J by 5 bases, with 10 bases left in between. This CDR3 comprises 13 residues. The CDR3: CASSLIRDHEQYF. For the CDR3, the DNA is TGTGCCAGCAGTTTAATCAGGGACCACGAGCAGTACTTC.

The table lists this clonotype with many counts. This rearrangement joins TRBV7-2 to TRBJ2-5; 8 bases fit TRBD2. The germline V gene encodes CDR1 SGHTA and CDR2 FQGNSA. V gave up 3 bases and J gave up 5 bases; unmatched junction bases: 8. This CDR3 has 15 residues. The CDR3 protein is CASSFGAGGKETQYF. CDR3 in DNA: TGTGCCAGCAGCTTTGGCGCGGGGGGCAAGGAGACCCAGTACTTC.

At least ten counts were recorded for this clonotype. This chain joins TRBV7-2 and TRBJ2-3; 10 bases map to TRBD2. The CDR3 has 17 residues. CDR1 and CDR2 from the germline V gene are SGHTA and FQGNSA. Trimming at V came to 2 bases and at J to 2 bases, leaving 7 bases not matched to a gene. The CDR3 DNA sequence: TGTGCCAGCAGCTTATGGACTAGCGGCGCTAACACAGATACGCAGTATTTT. It codes for CASSLWTSGANTDTQYF. Supplemented by reference TRBV7-2 and TRBJ2-3, the full variable domain reads GAGVSQSPSNKVTEKGKDVELRCDPISGHTALYWYRQSLGQGLEFLIYFQGNSAPDKSGLPSDRFSAERTGGSVSTLTIQRTQQEDSAVYLCASSLWTSGANTDTQYFGPGTRLTVL.

The sample holds a few counts of this clonotype. The rearrangement joins TRBV12-3 or TRBV12-4 to TRBJ1-2; no firm D call. CDR3 length equals 12 residues. The V gene lost 1 base and the J gene lost 3 bases, with 3 bases spanning the gap. The CDR3 sequence: CASSLGHYGYTF. The CDR3 coding sequence is TGTGCCAGCAGTTTAGGGCACTATGGCTACACCTTC.